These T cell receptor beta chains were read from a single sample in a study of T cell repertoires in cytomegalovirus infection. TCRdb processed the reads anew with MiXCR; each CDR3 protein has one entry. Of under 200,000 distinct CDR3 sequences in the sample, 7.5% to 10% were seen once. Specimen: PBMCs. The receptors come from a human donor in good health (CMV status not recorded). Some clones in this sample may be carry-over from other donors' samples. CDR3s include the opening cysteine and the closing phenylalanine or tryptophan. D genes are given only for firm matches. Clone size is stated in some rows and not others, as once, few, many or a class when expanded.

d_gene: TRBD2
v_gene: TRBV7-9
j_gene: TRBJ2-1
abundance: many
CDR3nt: TGTGCCAGCAGCCTACCCTTCAATAGCGGGGGGACCAATGAGCAGTTCTTC
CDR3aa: CASSLPFNSGGTNEQFF

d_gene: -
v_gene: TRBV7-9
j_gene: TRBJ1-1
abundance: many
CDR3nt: TGTGCCAGCAGCACGCAAGGGGGGGGAACTGAAGCTTTCTTT
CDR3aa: CASSTQGGGTEAFF

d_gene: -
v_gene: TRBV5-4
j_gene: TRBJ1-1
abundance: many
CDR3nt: TGTGCCAGCAGGCGGACGGCCAACACTGAAGCTTTCTTT
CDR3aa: CASRRTANTEAFF

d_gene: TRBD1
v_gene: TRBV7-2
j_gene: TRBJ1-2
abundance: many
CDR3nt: TGTGCCAGCAGCTTAGTCCAGGGACAGATCTATGGCTACACCTTC
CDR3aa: CASSLVQGQIYGYTF

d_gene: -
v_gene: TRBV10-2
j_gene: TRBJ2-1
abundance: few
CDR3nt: TGCGCCAGCAGTGAGTCGACGGCACACAATGAGCAGTTCTTC
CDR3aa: CASSESTAHNEQFF

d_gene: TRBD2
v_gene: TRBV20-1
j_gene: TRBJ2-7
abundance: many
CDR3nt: TGCAGTGCTGCTAGCGGGCCATTCTCCTACGAGCAGTACTTC
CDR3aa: CSAASGPFSYEQYF

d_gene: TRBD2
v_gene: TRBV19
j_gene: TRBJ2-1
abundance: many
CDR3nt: TGTGCCAGTAGTATTACTAGCGGGAGTACCCATGAGCAGTTCTTC
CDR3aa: CASSITSGSTHEQFF

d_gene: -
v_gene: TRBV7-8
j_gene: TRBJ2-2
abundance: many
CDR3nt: TGTGCCAGCAGTCGTACGGCGGCCCTCATCGGGGAGCTGTTTTTT
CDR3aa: CASSRTAALIGELFF

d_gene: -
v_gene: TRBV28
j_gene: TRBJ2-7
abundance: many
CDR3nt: TGTGCCAGCAGTTCTGGGATGGACGAGCAGTACTTC
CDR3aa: CASSSGMDEQYF

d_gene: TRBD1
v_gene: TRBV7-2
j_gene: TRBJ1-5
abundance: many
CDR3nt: TGTGCCAGCAGCTTGAGGGGACAGAGCAATCAGCCCCAGCATTTT
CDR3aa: CASSLRGQSNQPQHF

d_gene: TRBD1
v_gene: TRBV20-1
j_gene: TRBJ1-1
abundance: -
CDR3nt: TGCAGTGCTACTCAGAGACAGGGGATCACTGAAGCTTTCTTT
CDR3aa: CSATQRQGITEAFF

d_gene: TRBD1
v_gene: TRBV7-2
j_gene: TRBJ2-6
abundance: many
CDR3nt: TGTGCCAGCAGCTTGGGACAGGGGTCTGGGGCCAACGTCCTGACTTTC
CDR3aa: CASSLGQGSGANVLTF

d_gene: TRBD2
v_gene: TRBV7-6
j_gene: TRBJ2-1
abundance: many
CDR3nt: TGTGCCAGCAGCTTAGGATGGAGCGGGGTTACCTACAATGAGCAGTTCTTC
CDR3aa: CASSLGWSGVTYNEQFF

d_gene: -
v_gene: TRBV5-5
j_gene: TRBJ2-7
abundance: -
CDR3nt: TGTGCCAGCAGCTTGGAGGGTCCGGGCGAAGGGAACGAGCAGTACTTC
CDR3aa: CASSLEGPGEGNEQYF

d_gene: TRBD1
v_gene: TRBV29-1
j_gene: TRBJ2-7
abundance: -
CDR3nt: TGCAGCGTTAGTCCCGGGACAGGGGGTTTCTCCTACGAGCAGTACTTC
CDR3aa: CSVSPGTGGFSYEQYF